What follows are 11 T cell receptor beta chains derived from one specimen sequenced in a study of blood T cell repertoires in COVID-19. Some clones are missing from TCRdb's copy, which holds only in-frame ones; the method was immunoSEQ multiplex PCR. Here the sample spans nearly 95,000 clones, more than 70% being singletons. Sequencing was carried out using peripheral blood. Every receptor here comes from a human donor with acute or convalescent COVID-19. The donor label of this sample is uncertain.

The CDR3 bases are TGTGCCAGCAGTGAACCACCGGGGGGCCGCTATGGCTACACCTTC. It codes for CASSEPPGGRYGYTF. This chain joins TRBV6-1 and TRBJ1-2, with TRBD1 as a possible D gene (6 bases). The CDR3 consists of 15 residues. V was pared by 2 bases and J by 4 bases, with 14 bases between. From germline, CDR1 is MNHNS and CDR2 SASEGT.

This CDR3 is CASSRDSRPQHF. Written as DNA, the CDR3 is TGTGCCAGCAGTCGGGACAGTCGGCCCCAGCATTTT. The rearrangement uses TRBV28 and TRBJ1-5, with 7 bases that match TRBD1. Germline lookup yields CDR1 MDHEN and CDR2 SYDVKM. V dropped 5 bases and J dropped 9; count of bases not matched to a gene: 4. The CDR3 contains 12 residues.

The CDR3 is CASSAVSGEQYF. The CDR3 DNA sequence: TGTGCCAGCAGTGCCGTATCGGGCGAGCAGTACTTC. The chain joins TRBV25-1 to TRBJ2-7; D remains unclear. The CDR3 is made up of 12 amino acids. Trimming pared 4 bases from V and 6 bases from J, leaving 10 bases between. Germline CDR1 MGHDK, CDR2 SYGVNS.

For this clone: This same CDR3 is encoded by further DNA sequences in the sample. The J gene is TRBJ2-5, the V gene TRBV5-1; D is unclear. Trimming removed 0 bases from V and 1 base from J, with 7 bases in between. The CDR3 contains 14 residues. Germline values: CDR1 SGHRS, CDR2 YFSETQ. This CDR3 is CASSLGASQETQYF. In DNA form, the CDR3 reads TGCGCCAGCAGCTTGGGGGCCAGCCAAGAGACCCAGTACTTC.

The chain is built from TRBV19 and TRBJ1-5; 7 nucleotides agree with TRBD1. With 7 bases clipped from V and 5 bases from J, the junction kept 20 bases outside the gene matches. CDR1 and CDR2 from the germline V gene are LNHDA and SQIVND (reference sequence). CDR3 length: 18 amino acids. The CDR3 bases are TGTGCCAGTACCAGATTAAGGCAGGGGGTGCTTCCCGATCAGCCCCAGCATTTT. It encodes CASTRLRQGVLPDQPQHF. Filled out from reference TRBV19 and TRBJ1-5, the complete variable domain reads DGGITQSPKYLFRKEGQNVTLSCEQNLNHDAMYWYRQDPGQGLRLIYYSQIVNDFQKGDIAEGYSVSREKKESFPLTVTSAQKNPTAFYLCASTRLRQGVLPDQPQHFGDGTRLSIL.

The chain carries TRBV6-5 and TRBJ1-2, with 7 bases matching TRBD1. Germline CDR1 and CDR2: MNHEY and SVGAGI. This CDR3 has 15 residues. With V trimmed by 10 bases and J by 2 bases, 13 bases remained unmatched. The CDR3 sequence is CATKRTTGNNYGYTF. The CDR3 nucleotides read TGTGCCACCAAACGTACGACAGGGAACAACTATGGCTACACCTTC.

V and J are TRBV11-3 and TRBJ2-1, with 9 bases that match TRBD2. This CDR3 has 16 residues. Germline V gene data show CDR1 as SGHNT and CDR2 as YENEEA. The junction had 5 bases not matched to a gene; V was cut back by 1 base and J by 4 bases. The CDR3 protein is CASSLVGGGVYNEQFF. CDR3 sequence (DNA): TGTGCCAGCAGCTTAGTGGGCGGGGGGGTTTACAATGAGCAGTTCTTC.

This clone was detected once. The gene calls are TRBV28 and TRBJ1-2; D might be TRBD1 (6 bases). V was pared by 2 bases and J by 8 bases, with 12 bases between. The CDR3 has 13 residues. The germline gives CDR1 MDHEN, CDR2 SYDVKM. In DNA form, the CDR3 reads TGTGCCAGCAGTTTAAACAGGGCGCGAGGCTACACCTTC. It encodes CASSLNRARGYTF.

This chain links TRBV6-5 with TRBJ1-1; D unclear. In germline, CDR1 is MNHEY, CDR2 SVGAGI. The CDR3 extends over 13 amino acids. V lost 6 bases, J lost 2 bases, and 10 bases lay in between. In nucleotides, the CDR3 is TGTGCCAGCAGAAGCCTAAGTAACACTGAAGCTTTCTTT. This encodes CASRSLSNTEAFF.

The chain carries TRBV7-9 and TRBJ1-3, with a possible D match to TRBD1 (6 bases). The CDR3 sequence is 13 residues long. The germline gives CDR1 SEHNR, CDR2 FQNEAQ (reference sequence). V was clipped by 5 bases and J by 3 bases, with 8 bases between them. CDR3 coding DNA: TGTGCCAGCAGCGAGGGGGATGGAAACACCATATATTTT. It yields the protein CASSEGDGNTIYF.

The chain joins TRBV24-1 to TRBJ2-3; 10 bases are a match to TRBD1. The length of the CDR3 is 17 residues. Trimming at V came to 2 bases and at J to 3 bases, leaving 7 bases not matched to a gene. Germline lookup yields CDR1 KGHDR and CDR2 SFDVKD. The CDR3 loop reads CATSDSPGQGKTDTQYF. DNA of the CDR3: TGTGCCACCAGTGATTCGCCGGGACAGGGGAAAACAGATACGCAGTATTTT.